One sample yielded the 19 T cell receptor beta chains listed below, sequenced in a study of T cell changes during pregnancy in multiple sclerosis. The assay was immunoSEQ multiplex PCR, and TCRdb's table has in-frame clones only and misses some. The sample comprises 50,000 to 80,000 clones, around nine tenths of which are singletons, and 1.4% rests with the top ten. The source was peripheral blood, collected in the second trimester of pregnancy. The receptors come from a female donor with multiple sclerosis, enrolled in a pregnancy study.

Written as DNA, the CDR3 is TGTGCCAGCAGCTTAGGGGGGGCGGGAGGGCCCACCGATACGCAGTATTTT. It codes for CASSLGGAGGPTDTQYF. The J gene is TRBJ2-3, the V gene TRBV7-2; TRBD2 matches 9 bases. Trimming removed 1 base from V and 6 bases from J; junction bases left unmatched: 11. Germline-derived CDR1 and CDR2 are SGHTA and FQGNSA. This CDR3 contains 17 residues.

V is TRBV5-1 and J is TRBJ2-5; D remains unclear. The germline gives CDR1 SGHRS, CDR2 YFSETQ. Trimming removed 2 bases from V and 5 bases from J, with 7 bases in between. CDR3 length: 12 residues. CDR3: CASSFEAETQYF. CDR3 nucleotides: TGCGCCAGCAGCTTTGAGGCTGAGACCCAGTACTTC.

The J gene is TRBJ2-7, the V gene TRBV2; 7 nucleotides align to TRBD1. The CDR3 has 15 amino acids. The V gene end was trimmed by 6 bases and the J gene end by 3 bases; junction bases not matched to a gene: 11. In germline, CDR1 is SNHLY, CDR2 FYNNEI. CDR3 amino acids: CASRDYRGRNYEQYF. The CDR3 coding sequence is TGTGCCAGCAGGGATTATAGGGGGCGCAACTACGAGCAGTACTTC.

The genes are TRBV5-1 and TRBJ1-1; possibly TRBD1 for D (5 bases). Trimming pared 2 bases from V and 0 bases from J, leaving 11 bases between. This CDR3 is built from 15 residues. Germline-derived CDR1 and CDR2 are SGHRS and YFSETQ. CDR3 residues: CASSFNGAMNTEAFF. The CDR3 DNA sequence: TGCGCCAGCAGCTTCAATGGGGCTATGAACACTGAAGCTTTCTTT.

The chain joins TRBV4-1 to TRBJ1-2; the match to TRBD1 covers 7 bases. After removal of 1 base from V and 3 bases from J, the junction contained 8 bases not matched to a gene. The CDR3 extends over 16 amino acids. The germline V gene has CDR1 MGHRA and CDR2 YSYEKL. The CDR3 spells CASSQGSEGADYGYTF. The CDR3 DNA follows: TGCGCCAGCAGCCAAGGGTCGGAGGGGGCAGACTATGGCTACACCTTC.

This chain connects TRBV29-1 to TRBJ2-2, with 7 bases that match TRBD2. The V gene end was trimmed by 6 bases and the J gene end by 6 bases; junction bases not matched to a gene: 7. This CDR3 is built from 13 residues. Looked up from germline, CDR1 is SQVTM and CDR2 is ANQGSEA. As DNA, the CDR3 is TGCAGCGTAGGTGGGAGGGCCGCCGGGGAGCTGTTTTTT. It yields the protein CSVGGRAAGELFF.

J is TRBJ2-7 and V is TRBV6-5; D possibly corresponds to TRBD2 (6 bases). The ends were cut back, 2 bases at V and 0 bases at J, with 8 bases in the middle. Germline CDR1 is MNHEY and CDR2 is SVGAGI. The CDR3 contains 14 residues. The CDR3 sequence: CASSYVGGSYEQYF. CDR3 coding DNA: TGTGCCAGCAGTTACGTGGGGGGCTCCTACGAGCAGTACTTC.

This chain uses TRBV29-1 with TRBJ2-1, with TRBD2 matching 8 bases. From germline, CDR1 is SQVTM and CDR2 ANQGSEA. This CDR3 spans 12 amino acids. The V gene end was trimmed by 6 bases and the J gene end by 6 bases; junction bases not matched to a gene: 4. The CDR3 loop is CSVISGVNEQFF. DNA of the CDR3: TGCAGCGTAATTAGCGGGGTCAATGAGCAGTTCTTC.

This chain links TRBV11-2 with TRBJ1-2; D call uncertain. Between the trimmed V and J ends, which lost 2 bases and 0 bases, there was a span of 7 bases. Germline CDR1 is SGHAT and CDR2 is FQNNGV. The CDR3 has 14 amino acids. The CDR3 region is CASSLLAANYGYTF. The CDR3 DNA follows: TGTGCCAGCAGCTTATTGGCAGCTAACTATGGCTACACCTTC.

This clone was seen a single time. The rearrangement joins TRBV6-5 to TRBJ2-7; 11 positions match TRBD1. The CDR3 sequence is 13 residues long. The germline gives CDR1 MNHEY, CDR2 SVGAGI. J was trimmed by 6 bases and V by 7 bases; bases with no gene match: 5. The CDR3 region has the DNA TGTGCCAGCAAAGCCGGGACAGGGGGCGAGCAGTACTTC. Translation gives CASKAGTGGEQYF.

This rearrangement joins TRBV18 to TRBJ2-5; the match to TRBD1 covers 8 bases. V lost 3 bases to trimming and J lost 5 bases; unmatched junction nucleotides: 5. CDR3 length: 14 residues. Germline V gene data show CDR1 as KGHSH and CDR2 as LQKENI. DNA of the CDR3: TGTGCCAGCTCACCGGGACAGGAGTTGGAGACCCAGTACTTC. Its translation is CASSPGQELETQYF.

This clone was counted once. CDR3 protein: CASSDRGRRTDTQYF. The DNA for the CDR3 is TGTGCCAGCAGTGACAGGGGGCGCCGGACAGATACGCAGTATTTT. The rearrangement links TRBV6-4 to TRBJ2-3; TRBD1 matches 7 bases. Germline-derived CDR1 and CDR2 are MRHNA and SNTAGT. The CDR3 contains 15 residues. Trimming took 2 bases from V and 3 from J; bases not matched to a gene: 5.

The chain recombines TRBV10-3 with TRBJ2-7, with 7 nucleotides matching TRBD2. CDR1 and CDR2 from the germline V gene are ENHRY and SYGVKD. Germline trimming cut 1 base from V and 6 bases from J; bases unmatched to any gene: 6. The length of the CDR3 is 14 residues. CDR3 in amino acids: CAISELAGEREQYF. CDR3 coding DNA: TGTGCCATCAGTGAGTTGGCGGGAGAACGCGAGCAGTACTTC.

This clone appeared a single time. The CDR3 here is CASKGQYNEKLFF. The CDR3 DNA sequence: TGTGCCAGCAAGGGGCAGTATAATGAAAAACTGTTTTTT. This chain uses TRBV6-5 with TRBJ1-4; the D gene is possibly TRBD1 (5 bases). Trimming stripped 7 bases from V and 4 bases from J, with 10 bases between. CDR3 length equals 13 residues. Germline values: CDR1 MNHEY, CDR2 SVGAGI.

The rearrangement uses TRBV7-2 and TRBJ1-1; D possibly corresponds to TRBD1 (6 bases). Trimming removed 5 bases from V and 1 base from J, with 11 bases in between. The CDR3 loop spans 14 amino acids. Germline V gives CDR1 SGHTA, CDR2 FQGNSA. The CDR3 region is CASSPRGGNTEAFF. The CDR3 bases are TGTGCCAGCAGCCCCAGGGGCGGGAACACTGAAGCTTTCTTT.

The V and J genes are TRBV28 and TRBJ1-5; D not certain. V lost 5 bases, J lost 3 bases, and 11 bases lay in between. CDR1 and CDR2 (germline): MDHEN, SYDVKM. This CDR3 spans 14 amino acids. CDR3 sequence: CASSPPGDNQPQHF. CDR3 in DNA: TGTGCCAGCAGTCCTCCGGGTGACAATCAGCCCCAGCATTTT. The variable domain in full, with the rest retrieved from reference TRBV28 and TRBJ1-5, is DVKVTQSSRYLVKRTGEKVFLECVQDMDHENMFWYRQDPGLGLRLIYFSYDVKMKEKGDIPEGYSVSREKKERFSLILESASTNQTSMYLCASSPPGDNQPQHFGDGTRLSIL.

This rearrangement joins TRBV11-3 to TRBJ2-5; 9 positions match TRBD1. The CDR3 length is 15 residues. Trimming cost V 5 bases and J 5 bases; bases outside gene matches: 9. In germline, CDR1 is SGHNT, CDR2 YENEEA. The CDR3 loop reads CASSRRTGALETQYF. CDR3 sequence (DNA): TGTGCCAGCAGCCGGAGGACAGGGGCGTTGGAGACCCAGTACTTC.

This clone showed up just once. V is TRBV14 and J is TRBJ2-1, with TRBD2 matching over 14 bases. Per germline, CDR1 SGHDN and CDR2 FVKESK. The CDR3 extends over 16 amino acids. After removal of 7 bases from V and 9 bases from J, the junction contained 11 bases not matched to a gene. CDR3 in amino acids: CASTRLAGGPTREQFF. DNA of the CDR3: TGTGCCAGCACCAGACTAGCGGGAGGGCCGACTCGTGAGCAGTTCTTC.

This sequence joins TRBV5-4 and TRBJ2-7; 8 positions match TRBD1. Per germline, CDR1 SGHNT and CDR2 YYREEE (reference sequence). The CDR3 has 13 residues. After removal of 3 bases from V and 3 bases from J, the junction contained 2 bases not matched to a gene. The CDR3 protein is CASSSGTGYEQYF. CDR3 DNA: TGTGCCAGCAGCTCAGGGACAGGCTACGAGCAGTACTTC.